The rows below give T cell receptor beta chains drawn from one sample of a study of blood T cells in healthy people across ages. TCRdb reprocessed the 5' RACE reads via MiXCR and lists one record per CDR3 protein. The table shows roughly 500,000 distinct CDR3 sequences, with 24% occurring only once. This same sample was also taken into another study, of T cells of mothers and their children.

What was sequenced was blood. The receptors come from a boy younger than 18 in good health. CDR3s include the opening cysteine and the closing phenylalanine or tryptophan. D genes are given only for firm matches. Not every row has a clone size; where given, it reads once, few, many or a size class.

cdr3_aa cdr3_nt v_call d_call j_call clone_size
CASSRILQETQYF TGTGCCAGCTCACGCATCTTACAAGAGACCCAGTACTTC TRBV18 . TRBJ2-5 .
CASSLLGEAKNIQYF TGTGCCAGCAGTCTGCTGGGGGAGGCCAAAAACATTCAGTACTTC TRBV28 . TRBJ2-4 many
CASSEWSSGGQETQYF TGTGCCAGCAGTGAATGGTCTAGCGGGGGGCAAGAGACCCAGTACTTC TRBV2 TRBD2 TRBJ2-5 .
CASSLRIQGPTPEAFF TGTGCCAGCAGTTTACGAATACAGGGGCCGACACCTGAAGCTTTCTTT TRBV12-3/TRBV12-4 TRBD1 TRBJ1-1 few
CARRLAGYNEQFF TGTGCCAGGCGACTAGCGGGGTACAATGAGCAGTTCTTC TRBV6-5 TRBD2 TRBJ2-1 few
CASSRLGGGKYNEQFF TGTGCCAGCAGTCGTCTCGGCGGGGGCAAGTACAATGAGCAGTTCTTC TRBV27 . TRBJ2-1 .
CASMFLGLDEKLFF TGTGCCAGCATGTTTTTGGGGCTTGATGAAAAACTGTTTTTT TRBV28 . TRBJ1-4 .
CASSLVTEELFF TGCGCCAGCAGCTTGGTAACCGAGGAGCTGTTTTTT TRBV5-1 . TRBJ2-2 .
CASTLAGRTGELFF TGTGCCAGCACCCTAGCAGGGAGGACCGGGGAGCTGTTTTTT TRBV7-9 . TRBJ2-2 .
CATSSTGGMSETQYF TGTGCCACCAGCAGTACAGGGGGCATGTCGGAGACCCAGTACTTC TRBV15 TRBD1 TRBJ2-5 .
CASSLVTDRGNGQFF TGTGCCAGCAGCTTAGTAACGGACAGGGGGAATGGGCAGTTCTTC TRBV11-2 TRBD1 TRBJ2-1 .
CASSEGRGVGTEAFF TGTGCCAGCAGTGAAGGTCGAGGGGTGGGCACTGAAGCTTTCTTT TRBV6-1 . TRBJ1-1 few
CASSQSCPPPPHEQYF TGTGCCAGCAGCCAATCGTGTCCCCCTCCTCCCCACGAGCAGTACTTC TRBV16 . TRBJ2-7 .
CSAGIQETQYF TGCAGTGCCGGAATCCAAGAGACCCAGTACTTC TRBV20-1 . TRBJ2-5 few
CSATPGQGEQYF TGCAGTGCTACACCGGGACAGGGGGAACAGTACTTC TRBV20-1 TRBD1 TRBJ2-5 few
CASSSRTGGGGANVLTF TGTGCCAGTAGTTCCAGGACAGGGGGAGGTGGGGCCAACGTCCTGACTTTC TRBV19 TRBD1 TRBJ2-6 .
CASSSSPSNEQYF TGTGCCAGCAGCTCTTCGCCGTCTAACGAGCAGTACTTC TRBV9 . TRBJ2-7 .
CASSLSAGFTDTQYF TGTGCCAGCAGCTTGAGTGCCGGGTTCACAGATACGCAGTATTTT TRBV11-2 . TRBJ2-3 .
CASSLTPTEAFF TGTGCCAGCAGCTTGACACCAACTGAAGCTTTCTTT TRBV5-6 . TRBJ1-1 .
CASSDSRLNPPGGVTYNEQFF TGTGCCAGCAGTGACTCGAGGCTTAACCCACCGGGGGGGGTAACCTACAATGAGCAGTTCTTC TRBV6-4 TRBD2 TRBJ2-1 .
CASIPSTGLQETQYF TGTGCCAGCATCCCCTCCACAGGGCTTCAAGAGACCCAGTACTTC TRBV12-3/TRBV12-4 . TRBJ2-5 .
CAWSPQVRGEFYEQYF TGTGCCTGGAGTCCCCAGGTACGGGGGGAGTTCTACGAGCAGTACTTC TRBV30 TRBD2 TRBJ2-7 few
CASSWTREFF TGCGCCAGCAGTTGGACTAGGGAGTTCTTC TRBV4-3 TRBD2 TRBJ2-1 .
CASSPRQGAYEQYF TGTGCCAGCAGCCCCCGACAGGGGGCATACGAGCAGTACTTC TRBV7-2 TRBD1 TRBJ2-7 .
CASSSRDNNEQFF TGTGCCAGCAGCTCCAGGGATAACAATGAGCAGTTCTTC TRBV7-9 . TRBJ2-1 .
CASRDRDRGYEKLFF TGTGCCAGCAGGGACCGGGACAGGGGCTACGAAAAACTGTTTTTT TRBV27 TRBD1 TRBJ1-4 .
CASSQQTGGRQPQHF TGTGCCAGCTCACAACAGACAGGGGGCCGGCAGCCCCAGCATTTT TRBV18 TRBD1 TRBJ1-5 .
CASSGGGGAEAFF TGTGCCAGCAGCGGCGGCGGGGGGGCTGAAGCTTTCTTT TRBV13 . TRBJ1-1 .
CASSSTWTSGINEQFF TGTGCCAGCAGCTCAACGTGGACTAGCGGGATCAATGAGCAGTTCTTC TRBV7-9 TRBD2 TRBJ2-1 few
CASSQKGGTDTQYF TGTGCCAGCAGCCAAAAGGGGGGCACAGATACGCAGTATTTT TRBV3-1 . TRBJ2-3 .
CASSEAKSSNYGYTF TGTGCCAGCAGTGAAGCTAAAAGCTCCAACTATGGCTACACCTTC TRBV25-1 . TRBJ1-2 few
CASSLAGSTEAFF TGTGCCAGCAGTTTAGCGGGATCCACTGAAGCTTTCTTT TRBV28 . TRBJ1-1 .
CASRTGTGLTEAFF TGTGCCAGCAGAACCGGGACGGGGCTCACTGAAGCTTTCTTT TRBV7-9 . TRBJ1-1 .
CSARHQGSGEQYF TGCAGTGCTAGACACCAGGGGTCGGGCGAGCAGTACTTC TRBV20-1 . TRBJ2-7 few
CASSKTRTGDVQETQYF TGCGCCAGCAGCAAAACCCGGACAGGGGATGTCCAAGAGACCCAGTACTTC TRBV5-1 TRBD1 TRBJ2-5 .
CSVDPREGRDTQYF TGCAGCGTTGACCCTCGGGAGGGACGAGATACGCAGTATTTT TRBV29-1 TRBD2 TRBJ2-3 few
CSARGPGNEQYF TGCAGTGCTAGGGGTCCAGGGAACGAGCAGTACTTC TRBV20-1 . TRBJ2-7 .
CASSRQYNEQFF TGTGCCAGTAGTCGACAGTACAATGAGCAGTTCTTC TRBV19 . TRBJ2-1 .
CASSQDFPSGRALHGELFF TGTGCCAGCAGCCAAGATTTTCCTAGCGGGAGGGCCCTCCACGGGGAGCTGTTTTTT TRBV4-2 TRBD2 TRBJ2-2 few
CATRGGTNGNYNEQFF TGTGCCACTAGAGGGGGGACTAACGGGAACTACAATGAGCAGTTCTTC TRBV19 . TRBJ2-1 .
CASRANYRGSTDTQYF TGCGCCAGCAGGGCCAATTACAGGGGGAGCACAGATACGCAGTATTTT TRBV4-3 TRBD1 TRBJ2-3 .
CASRPYGNTETQYF TGTGCCAGCAGGCCCTACGGTAATACAGAGACCCAGTACTTC TRBV27 . TRBJ2-5 few
CASSQIPGPPSNEQFF TGCGCCAGCAGCCAAATTCCAGGGCCCCCGAGTAATGAGCAGTTCTTC TRBV4-1 . TRBJ2-1 few
CASSSGQVGSYEQYF TGTGCCAGCAGCTCCGGACAGGTGGGCTCCTACGAGCAGTACTTC TRBV7-8 TRBD1 TRBJ2-7 few
CASSYIAGGHNEQFF TGTGCCAGCAGTTACATAGCGGGGGGACACAATGAGCAGTTCTTC TRBV6-5 TRBD2 TRBJ2-1 .
CASSLAANLNNEQFF TGTGCCAGCAGCTTAGCAGCGAACCTAAACAATGAGCAGTTCTTC TRBV7-2 . TRBJ2-1 .
CASSFQGTSGETQYF TGCGCCAGCAGCTTCCAGGGGACATCAGGAGAGACCCAGTACTTC TRBV5-1 . TRBJ2-5 .
CASRLYAGANVLTF TGTGCCAGCCGCCTCTATGCTGGGGCCAACGTCCTGACTTTC TRBV6-5 . TRBJ2-6 .
CASSWGGGADTQYF TGTGCCAGCAGTTGGGGTGGTGGCGCGGATACGCAGTATTTT TRBV12-3/TRBV12-4 . TRBJ2-3 .
CATSRDIGTGRIETQYF TGTGCCACCAGCAGAGACATTGGGACAGGGAGGATAGAGACCCAGTACTTC TRBV15 TRBD1 TRBJ2-5 few
CASSLRFGGGTDTQYF TGTGCCAGCAGCCTTCGCTTTGGAGGAGGAACAGATACGCAGTATTTT TRBV2 . TRBJ2-3 few
CSVLLAGAETQYF TGCAGCGTACTCTTAGCGGGAGCGGAGACCCAGTACTTC TRBV29-1 TRBD2 TRBJ2-5 many
CASSVDGGVQETQYF TGTGCCAGCAGCGTAGATGGCGGGGTCCAAGAGACCCAGTACTTC TRBV9 . TRBJ2-5 once
CASSDPNWYQETQYF TGTGCCAGCAGTGATCCAAATTGGTACCAAGAGACCCAGTACTTC TRBV25-1 . TRBJ2-5 .
CASSLERGRMSGNTIYF TGTGCCAGCAGTTTAGAAAGGGGGAGGATGTCTGGAAACACCATATATTTT TRBV12-3/TRBV12-4 . TRBJ1-3 few